What follows are 15 T cell receptor beta chains derived from one specimen sequenced in a study of T cells in Graves' hyperthyroidism and ophthalmopathy. Using RNA transcripts as the source, TCR beta CDR3 regions were amplified. TCR CDR3 regions were first amplified by RT-PCR with HTBI primers. TCRdb reanalysed the multiplex PCR reads using MiXCR and keeps one entry per CDR3 protein. The sample has hundreds of thousands of distinct CDR3 sequences, about a sixth seen once. The sample consisted of blood. The source is a woman younger than 35 with Graves' hyperthyroidism.

This clonotype was picked up a small number of times. The genes are TRBV4-1 and TRBJ1-1; D unclear. With 0 bases removed from V and 11 bases from J, the gap between germline ends came to 16 bases. CDR1 is MGHRA, CDR2 YSYEKL, per germline. The CDR3 has 14 amino acids. The CDR3 sequence is CASSQEGERRGAFF. CDR3 nucleotides: TGCGCCAGCAGCCAAGAAGGTGAGAGGCGAGGGGCTTTCTTT.

The chain carries TRBV2 and TRBJ2-3, with 14 bases matching TRBD2. The CDR3 extends over 14 amino acids. Per germline, CDR1 SNHLY and CDR2 FYNNEI. Trimming removed 9 bases from V and 4 bases from J; junction bases left unmatched: 3. The CDR3 reads CARLGLAGADTQYF. The CDR3 DNA is TGTGCCAGACTGGGACTAGCGGGAGCAGATACGCAGTATTTT.

This clonotype was seen more than once but under ten times. The rearrangement uses TRBV7-3 and TRBJ2-1, with TRBD2 matching 8 bases. The CDR3 is made up of 14 amino acids. Germline assignment: CDR1 SGHTA and CDR2 FQGTGA. With V trimmed by 3 bases and J by 9 bases, 7 bases remained unmatched. The DNA for the CDR3 is TGTGCCAGCAGCTTGGGGGCGGGAGGAAGTGAGCAGTTCTTC. This encodes CASSLGAGGSEQFF.

This clonotype was recorded many times. Being one base from a much bigger clone, this may be a read error. The V gene is TRBV7-8, the J gene TRBJ2-5, with unresolved D. Germline V gene sequence: CDR1 SGHVS, CDR2 FQNEAQ. The V and J ends lost 6 bases and 3 bases respectively, with 5 bases between them. The CDR3 has 11 residues. The CDR3, as DNA: TGTGCCAGCAGATTAAAAGAGACCCAGTACTTC. The encoded protein is CASRLKETQYF. Full variable domain (outside the CDR3, taken from reference TRBV7-8 and TRBJ2-5): GAGVSQSPRYKVAKRGQDVALRCDPISGHVSLFWYQQALGQGPEFLTYFQNEAQLDKSGLPSDRFFAERPEGSVSTLKIQRTQQEDSAVYLCASRLKETQYFGPGTRLLVL.

This clonotype was observed at least ten times. V usage is TRBV7-9 and J usage is TRBJ2-7; D possibly corresponds to TRBD2 (5 bases). The CDR3 extends over 13 amino acids. V dropped 4 bases and J dropped 6 bases, with 13 bases sitting between them. Per germline, CDR1 SEHNR and CDR2 FQNEAQ (reference sequence). The CDR3 DNA follows: TGTGCCAGCAGCTCAGGACTGGGCGGCGAGCAGTACTTC. It specifies CASSSGLGGEQYF.

This clonotype has at least ten counts. The V gene is TRBV6-1, the J gene TRBJ1-1; TRBD1 agrees at 7 bases. The CDR3 is made up of 16 amino acids. Unmatched junction bases numbered 12, after V lost 6 bases and J lost 2 bases. Germline CDR1 is MNHNS and CDR2 is SASEGT. CDR3 DNA sequence: TGTGCCAGCAGAGGTGGCACACAGGGGTTAAACACTGAAGCTTTCTTT. Its translation: CASRGGTQGLNTEAFF.

This clonotype was counted only a few times. The J gene is TRBJ1-6, the V gene TRBV4-1, with D unresolved. CDR1 MGHRA and CDR2 YSYEKL come from the germline V gene. Trimming removed 1 base at V and 5 bases at J, with 9 bases between. The CDR3 sequence is 15 residues long. CDR3 residues: CASSQGWRDNSPLHF. The CDR3 DNA reads as TGCGCCAGCAGCCAAGGTTGGCGGGATAATTCACCCCTCCACTTT.

In regard to this clonotype: A read error may explain this, as a much larger clone is one base away. The rearrangement links TRBV7-9 to TRBJ2-2; 8 bases align to TRBD2. The CDR3 totals 17 residues. Germline CDR1 and CDR2: SEHNR and FQNEAQ (reference sequence). CDR3 sequence: CASSLPSGLAVTGEPFF. The CDR3 nucleotides are TGTGCCAGCAGCTTACCCTCTGGACTAGCTGTAACCGGGGAGCCGTTTTTT. The whole variable domain, remainder taken from reference TRBV7-9 and TRBJ2-2, is DTGVSQNPRHKITKRGQNVTFRCDPISEHNRLYWYRQTLGQGPEFLTYFQNEAQLEKSRLLSDRFSAERPKGSFSTLEIQRTEQGDSAMYLCASSLPSGLAVTGEPFFGEGSRLTVL.

Only a few counts were recorded for this clonotype. This chain connects TRBV10-3 to TRBJ2-6, with D maybe TRBD1 (6 bases). The length of the CDR3 is 16 residues. The germline V gene has CDR1 ENHRY and CDR2 SYGVKD. V was pared by 0 bases and J by 0 bases, with 6 bases between. The CDR3: CAISESGGSGANVLTF. The CDR3 DNA reads as TGTGCCATCAGTGAGTCAGGGGGCTCTGGGGCCAACGTCCTGACTTTC.

This clonotype was detected ten times or more. The chain uses TRBV7-2 and TRBJ2-3, with D uncertain. Germline V lookup: CDR1 SGHTA, CDR2 FQGNSA. V dropped 5 bases and J dropped 5 bases, with 11 bases sitting between them. The CDR3 is 13 residues long. The CDR3 coding sequence is TGTGCCAGCAGCCGACGGATCGGAGATACGCAGTATTTT. This codes for CASSRRIGDTQYF.

The genes are TRBV28 and TRBJ1-5, with D possibly TRBD1 on 5 matching bases. This CDR3 comprises 13 residues. Germline V gene sequence: CDR1 MDHEN, CDR2 SYDVKM. Trimming left V 4 bases short and J 5 bases short, with 9 bases between. The chain's CDR3 is CASSSGTHQPQHF. In DNA, the CDR3 is TGTGCCAGCAGTTCCGGGACGCATCAGCCCCAGCATTTT.

This clonotype was counted only a few times. At one end, the junction sequence differs from germline, possibly due to a read error. The chain combines TRBV12-5 with TRBJ1-2; 9 nucleotides align to TRBD1. Germline CDR1 reads LGHNT; CDR2 reads FRNRAP. CDR3 length: 12 amino acids. CDR3 nucleotides: TGTGCTAGTGGTTCGGGACAGGGCCCTTCCTCCTTC. Its protein is CASGSGQGPSSF.

This clonotype was seen repeatedly, ten times or more. The gene calls are TRBV7-2 and TRBJ2-7, with TRBD1 identical over 8 bases. There are 16 residues in the CDR3. The germline V gene has CDR1 SGHTA and CDR2 FQGNSA. V gave up 0 bases and J gave up 3 bases; unmatched junction bases: 7. CDR3 nucleotide sequence: TGTGCCAGCAGCTTAGCTGGGACAGGCGCGTACTACGAGCAGTACTTC. It specifies CASSLAGTGAYYEQYF.

This clonotype showed up many times. The rearrangement joins TRBV6-1 to TRBJ2-5; tentatively, D is TRBD1 (6 bases). V was trimmed by 2 bases and J by 6 bases, leaving 13 bases between them. The germline V gene has CDR1 MNHNS and CDR2 SASEGT. The CDR3 is made up of 14 amino acids. The CDR3 coding sequence is TGTGCCAGCAGTGAACAGAACAGGGAGCAGACCCAGTACTTC. Protein: CASSEQNREQTQYF.

The sample holds many counts of this clonotype. The chain is built from TRBV7-3 and TRBJ2-1; tentative D call: TRBD2 (7 bases). V lost 3 bases to trimming and J lost 7 bases, with 13 bases between them. Germline V lookup: CDR1 SGHTA, CDR2 FQGTGA. This CDR3 spans 14 amino acids. The CDR3 reads CASSLLGGPNEQFF. CDR3 nucleotides: TGTGCCAGCAGCTTGCTGGGGGGGCCAAATGAGCAGTTCTTC.